This record concerns one TCR beta chain sequence. Its antigen is unknown. This entry belongs to a study of T cells expressing NK-cell markers. Study context: Serological testing identified seven of the eight sequenced donors as HCMV-seropositive and one as seronegative.

CDR3 length: 13 residues. Germline CDR1 LNHDA, CDR2 SQIVND (reference sequence). Study results and limitations: Dominant NKG2C+ clonotypes were found to form about 1.0-7.5% of CD8+ T cells in a handful of donors.

TCRdb re-called the 5' RACE reads, yielding one record per CDR3 amino acid sequence without DNA. The table lists some 440,000 distinct CDR3 sequences. The sample comprised blood T cells: a sorted CD56 or NKG2C T cell subset, CD4+ or CD8+ T cells, or bulk PBMC T cells (not recorded which). V is TRBV19 and J is TRBJ2-7. The TCR was taken from a woman aged 45 to 65 in good health. The CDR3 reads CASSIPGPYEQYF.